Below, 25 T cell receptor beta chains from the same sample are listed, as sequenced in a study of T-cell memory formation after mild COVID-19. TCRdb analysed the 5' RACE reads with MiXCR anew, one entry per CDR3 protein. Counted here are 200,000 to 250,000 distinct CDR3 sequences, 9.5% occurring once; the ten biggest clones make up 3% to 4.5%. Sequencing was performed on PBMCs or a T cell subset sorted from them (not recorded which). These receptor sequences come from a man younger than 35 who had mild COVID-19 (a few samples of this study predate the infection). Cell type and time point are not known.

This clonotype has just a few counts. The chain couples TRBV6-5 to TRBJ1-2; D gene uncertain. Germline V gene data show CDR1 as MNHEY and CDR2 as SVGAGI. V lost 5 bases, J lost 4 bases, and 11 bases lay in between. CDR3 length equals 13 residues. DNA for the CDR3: TGTGCCAGCAGTCCCCGGACGGTCTATGGCTACACCTTC. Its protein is CASSPRTVYGYTF.

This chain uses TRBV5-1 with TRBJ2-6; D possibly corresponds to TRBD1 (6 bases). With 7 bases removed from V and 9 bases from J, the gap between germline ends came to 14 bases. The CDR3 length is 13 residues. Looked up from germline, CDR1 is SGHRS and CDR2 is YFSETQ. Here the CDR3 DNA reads TGCGCCAGCGCTGATACAGGGAACAACGTCCTGACTTTC. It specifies CASADTGNNVLTF.

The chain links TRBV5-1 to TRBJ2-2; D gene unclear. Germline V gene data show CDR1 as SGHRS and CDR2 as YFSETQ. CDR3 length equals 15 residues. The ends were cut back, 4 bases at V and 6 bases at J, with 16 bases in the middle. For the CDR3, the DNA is TGCGCCAGCAGCCCCGACGGATCCCTCGCCGGGGAGCTGTTTTTT. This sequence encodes CASSPDGSLAGELFF. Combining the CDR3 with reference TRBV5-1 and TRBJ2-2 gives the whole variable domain KAGVTQTPRYLIKTRGQQVTLSCSPISGHRSVSWYQQTPGQGLQFLFEYFSETQRNKGNFPGRFSGRQFSNSRSEMNVSTLELGDSALYLCASSPDGSLAGELFFGEGSRLTVL.

CDR3 sequence: CASSLVGTSGAPDTQYF. The CDR3, as DNA: TGTGCCAGCAGCTTAGTTGGGACTAGCGGGGCCCCGGATACCCAGTACTTC. The rearrangement uses TRBV7-2 and TRBJ2-5; TRBD2 matches 13 bases. Per germline, CDR1 SGHTA and CDR2 FQGNSA. V shed 1 base, J shed 8 bases, and the junction held 10 bases outside the gene matches. The CDR3 has 17 residues.

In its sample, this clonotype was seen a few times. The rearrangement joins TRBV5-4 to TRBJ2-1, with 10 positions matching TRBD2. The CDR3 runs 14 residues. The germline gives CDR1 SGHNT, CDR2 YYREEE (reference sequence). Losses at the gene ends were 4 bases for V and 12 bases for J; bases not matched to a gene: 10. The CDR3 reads CASSLRGLAGVQFF. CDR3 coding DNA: TGTGCCAGCAGCCTCAGGGGGCTAGCGGGGGTGCAGTTCTTC.

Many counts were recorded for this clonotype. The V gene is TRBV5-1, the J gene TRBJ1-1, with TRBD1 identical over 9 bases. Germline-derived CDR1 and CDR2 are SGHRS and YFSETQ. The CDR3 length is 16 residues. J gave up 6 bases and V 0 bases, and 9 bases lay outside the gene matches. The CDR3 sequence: CASSLADPGQGAEAFF. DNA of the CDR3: TGCGCCAGCAGCTTGGCGGACCCGGGACAGGGCGCTGAAGCTTTCTTT.

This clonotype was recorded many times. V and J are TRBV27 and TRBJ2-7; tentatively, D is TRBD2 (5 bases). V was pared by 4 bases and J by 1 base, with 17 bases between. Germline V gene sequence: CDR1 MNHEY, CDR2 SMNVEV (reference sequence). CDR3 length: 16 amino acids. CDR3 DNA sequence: TGTGCCAGCAGTTCCTCCTCGACGACGGGATCCTACGAGCAGTACTTC. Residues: CASSSSSTTGSYEQYF.

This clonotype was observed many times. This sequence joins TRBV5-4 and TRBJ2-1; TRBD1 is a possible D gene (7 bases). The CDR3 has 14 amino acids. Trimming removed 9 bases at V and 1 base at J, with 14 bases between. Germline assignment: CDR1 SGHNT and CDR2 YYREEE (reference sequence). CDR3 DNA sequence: TGTGCCACCATCCCAGGGGGGTCCTACAATGAGCAGTTCTTC. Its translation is CATIPGGSYNEQFF.

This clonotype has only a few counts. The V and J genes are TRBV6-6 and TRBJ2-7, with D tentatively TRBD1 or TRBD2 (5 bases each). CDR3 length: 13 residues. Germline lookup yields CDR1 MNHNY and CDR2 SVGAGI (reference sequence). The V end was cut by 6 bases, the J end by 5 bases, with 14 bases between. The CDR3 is CASSPWLGDEQYF. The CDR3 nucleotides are TGTGCCAGCAGCCCCTGGCTGGGGGACGAGCAGTACTTC.

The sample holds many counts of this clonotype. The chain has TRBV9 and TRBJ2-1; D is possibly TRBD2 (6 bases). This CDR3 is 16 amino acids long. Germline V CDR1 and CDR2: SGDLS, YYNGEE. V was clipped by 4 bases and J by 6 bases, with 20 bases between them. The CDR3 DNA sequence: TGTGCCAGCAGCCCGTCCGGGACTTATTCGTCCAATGAGCAGTTCTTC. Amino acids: CASSPSGTYSSNEQFF.

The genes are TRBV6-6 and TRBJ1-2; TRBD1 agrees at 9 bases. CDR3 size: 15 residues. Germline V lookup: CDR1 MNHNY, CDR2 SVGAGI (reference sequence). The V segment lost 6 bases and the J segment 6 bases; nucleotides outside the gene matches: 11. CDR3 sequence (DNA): TGTGCCAGCAGCGTTCACCGGGACAGGGAAGATGGCTACACCTTC. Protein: CASSVHRDREDGYTF.

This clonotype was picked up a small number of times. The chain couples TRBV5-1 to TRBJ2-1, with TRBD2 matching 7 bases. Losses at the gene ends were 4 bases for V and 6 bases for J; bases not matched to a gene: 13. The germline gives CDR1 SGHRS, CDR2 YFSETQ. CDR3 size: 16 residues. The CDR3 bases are TGCGCCAGCAGCGTTGGGAGGGACTACACAAGCAATGAGCAGTTCTTC. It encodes CASSVGRDYTSNEQFF. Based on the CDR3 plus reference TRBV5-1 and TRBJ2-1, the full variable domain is KAGVTQTPRYLIKTRGQQVTLSCSPISGHRSVSWYQQTPGQGLQFLFEYFSETQRNKGNFPGRFSGRQFSNSRSEMNVSTLELGDSALYLCASSVGRDYTSNEQFFGPGTRLTVL.

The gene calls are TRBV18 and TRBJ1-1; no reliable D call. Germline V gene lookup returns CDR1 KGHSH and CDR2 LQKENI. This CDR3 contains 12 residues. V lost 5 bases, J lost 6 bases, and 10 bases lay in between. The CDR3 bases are TGTGCCAGCTCAAGCGGACGTGCTGAAGCTTTCTTT. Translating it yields CASSSGRAEAFF.

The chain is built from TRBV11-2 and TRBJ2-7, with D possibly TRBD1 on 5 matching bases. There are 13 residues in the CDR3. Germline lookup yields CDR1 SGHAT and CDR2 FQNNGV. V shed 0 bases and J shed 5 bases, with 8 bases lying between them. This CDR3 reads CASSLDRVDEQYF. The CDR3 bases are TGTGCCAGCAGCTTAGACAGGGTGGACGAGCAGTACTTC.

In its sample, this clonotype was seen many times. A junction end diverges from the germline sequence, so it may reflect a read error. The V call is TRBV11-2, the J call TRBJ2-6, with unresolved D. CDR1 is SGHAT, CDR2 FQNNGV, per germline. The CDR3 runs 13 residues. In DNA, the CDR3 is TGTGCCAGCCGCTTCTCTGGGGCCAACGTCCTGACTTTC. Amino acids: CASRFSGANVLTF.

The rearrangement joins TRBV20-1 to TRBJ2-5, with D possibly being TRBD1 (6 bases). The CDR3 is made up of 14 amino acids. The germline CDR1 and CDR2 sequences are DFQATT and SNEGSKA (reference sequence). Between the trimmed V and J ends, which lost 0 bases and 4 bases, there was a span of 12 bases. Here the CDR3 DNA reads TGCAGTGCTAGAGATTGGGGGCACCGAGAGACCCAGTACTTC. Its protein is CSARDWGHRETQYF.

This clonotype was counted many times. The CDR3, as DNA: TGCGCCAGCAGCTTGGCCCAAACAAGCACAGATACGCAGTATTTT. This sequence encodes CASSLAQTSTDTQYF. J is TRBJ2-3 and V is TRBV5-1, with no clear D. The CDR3 spans 15 residues. The V gene lost 0 bases and the J gene lost 0 bases, with 8 bases spanning the gap. The germline gives CDR1 SGHRS, CDR2 YFSETQ.

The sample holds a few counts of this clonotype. CDR3 in DNA: TGCGCCAGCAGTGGAACAGGGGCCGGTCACTACAATGAGCAGTTCTTC. Translating gives CASSGTGAGHYNEQFF. V is TRBV10-1 and J is TRBJ2-1; 7 bases align to TRBD1. Per germline, CDR1 WNHNN and CDR2 SYGVQD (reference sequence). V dropped 4 bases and J dropped 3; count of bases not matched to a gene: 9. The CDR3 runs 16 residues.

CDR3 residues: CASSLGGAATNYGYTF. DNA for the CDR3: TGTGCCAGCAGCTTAGGGGGCGCGGCGACTAACTATGGCTACACCTTC. The V gene is TRBV7-2, the J gene TRBJ1-2, with D maybe TRBD1 (5 bases). The CDR3 is 16 residues long. V dropped 1 base and J dropped 0 bases, with 12 bases sitting between them. Germline V gene data show CDR1 as SGHTA and CDR2 as FQGNSA.

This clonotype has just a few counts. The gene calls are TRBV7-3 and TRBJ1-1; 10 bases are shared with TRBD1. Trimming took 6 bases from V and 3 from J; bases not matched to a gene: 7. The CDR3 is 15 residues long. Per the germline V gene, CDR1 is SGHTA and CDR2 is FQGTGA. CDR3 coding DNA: TGTGCCAGCAGTCCGACAGGGGGCGGGTACACTGAAGCTTTCTTT. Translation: CASSPTGGGYTEAFF.

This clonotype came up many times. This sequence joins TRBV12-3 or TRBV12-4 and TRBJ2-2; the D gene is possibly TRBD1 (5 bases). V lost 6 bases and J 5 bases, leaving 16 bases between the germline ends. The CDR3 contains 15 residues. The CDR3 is CASRPRVGETGELFF. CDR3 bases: TGTGCCAGCAGACCCAGGGTAGGGGAAACCGGGGAGCTGTTTTTT.

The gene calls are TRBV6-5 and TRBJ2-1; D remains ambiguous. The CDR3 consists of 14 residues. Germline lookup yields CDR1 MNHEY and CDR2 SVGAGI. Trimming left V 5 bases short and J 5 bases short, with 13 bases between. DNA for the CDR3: TGTGCCAGCAGTCAGAACACGGCTAACAATGAGCAGTTCTTC. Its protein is CASSQNTANNEQFF.

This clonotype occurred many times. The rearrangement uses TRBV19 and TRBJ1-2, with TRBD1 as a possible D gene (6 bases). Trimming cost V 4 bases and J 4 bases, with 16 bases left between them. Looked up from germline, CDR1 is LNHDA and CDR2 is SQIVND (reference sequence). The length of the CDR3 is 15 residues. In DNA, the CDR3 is TGTGCCAGTAGTACAAGGACAGAGAGGAGCTATGGCTACACCTTC. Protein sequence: CASSTRTERSYGYTF.

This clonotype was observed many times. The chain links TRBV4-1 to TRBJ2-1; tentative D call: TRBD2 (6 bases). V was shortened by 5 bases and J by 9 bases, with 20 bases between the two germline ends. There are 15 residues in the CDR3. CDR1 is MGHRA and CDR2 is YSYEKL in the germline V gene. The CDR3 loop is CASSATGTRLGEQFF. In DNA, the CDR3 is TGCGCCAGCAGCGCAACCGGGACTCGCCTGGGTGAGCAGTTCTTC.

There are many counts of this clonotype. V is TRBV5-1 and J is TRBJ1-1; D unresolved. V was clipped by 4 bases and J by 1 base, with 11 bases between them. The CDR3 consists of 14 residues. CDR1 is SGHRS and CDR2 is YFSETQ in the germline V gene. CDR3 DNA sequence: TGCGCCAGCAGCAAGGTCGATGGGAACACTGAAGCTTTCTTT. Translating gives CASSKVDGNTEAFF.